These 7 T cell receptor beta chains were all obtained from the same sample, sequenced in a study of blood T cell repertoires in COVID-19 (TCRdb year 2020). Receptors were amplified or captured by the immunoSEQ multiplex PCR assay. In TCRdb, the immuneACCESS table is reduced to in-frame sequences with V and J assigned. These tables do not hold every clone; where another copy was compared, an unresolved V gene accounts for under half, and the others remain unexplained. This sample is represented by just under 80,000 clones; approximately 78% of them were singletons. In total, the top ten clones hold around a third of the sample. Sequenced input: peripheral blood. The origin of the receptors is a woman between 70 and 85 years old with acute or convalescent COVID-19.

The chain employs TRBV27 and TRBJ2-7; 9 bases line up with TRBD1. V lost 3 bases to trimming and J lost 3 bases; unmatched junction nucleotides: 6. Germline V gene sequence: CDR1 MNHEY, CDR2 SMNVEV (reference sequence). The CDR3 consists of 15 residues. The CDR3 DNA follows: TGTGCCAGCAGTTTTAAAACAGGGGGCTTCTACGAGCAGTACTTC. Amino acid sequence: CASSFKTGGFYEQYF.

The rearrangement links TRBV2 to TRBJ1-5; no definite D call. CDR3 length equals 15 residues. CDR1 is SNHLY, CDR2 FYNNEI, per germline. Trimming pared 6 bases from V and 2 bases from J, leaving 14 bases between. The CDR3 DNA follows: TGTGCCAGCAGGGGAGTTGGCGGGGGCAATCAGCCCCAGCATTTT. Encoded protein: CASRGVGGGNQPQHF.

The chain combines TRBV24-1 with TRBJ1-3; D call uncertain. The V and J ends lost 1 base and 5 bases respectively, with 11 bases between them. The germline CDR1 and CDR2 sequences are KGHDR and SFDVKD. This CDR3 contains 15 residues. CDR3 region: CATSDFNGFRNTIYF. As DNA, the CDR3 is TGTGCCACCAGTGATTTCAACGGGTTTAGAAACACCATATATTTT.

The chain couples TRBV5-5 to TRBJ2-4; D remains unclear. Per the germline V gene, CDR1 is SGHKS and CDR2 is YYEKEE (reference sequence). V shed 3 bases and J shed 1 base, with 11 bases lying between them. The CDR3 contains 15 residues. The CDR3 reads CASSSAREAKNIQYF. CDR3 nucleotides: TGTGCCAGCAGCTCCGCAAGAGAGGCCAAAAACATTCAGTACTTC.

The chain links TRBV9 to TRBJ1-3; the match to TRBD1 covers 7 bases. V lost 4 bases to trimming and J lost 4 bases; unmatched junction nucleotides: 5. The germline V gene has CDR1 SGDLS and CDR2 YYNGEE. The CDR3 is made up of 14 amino acids. DNA for the CDR3: TGTGCCAGCAGCCCCCAGGGGGTCGGAAACACCATATATTTT. Amino acids: CASSPQGVGNTIYF. Filled out from reference TRBV9 and TRBJ1-3, the complete variable domain reads DSGVTQTPKHLITATGQRVTLRCSPRSGDLSVYWYQQSLDQGLQFLIQYYNGEERAKGNILERFSAQQFPDLHSELNLSSLELGDSALYFCASSPQGVGNTIYFGEGSWLTVV.

The chain uses TRBV23-1 and TRBJ2-3; possibly TRBD1 for D (5 bases). TRBV23-1 is an ORF; its function is uncertain. The CDR3 is 15 residues long. Trimming took 0 bases from V and 8 from J, leaving 15 bases between them. The CDR3 DNA reads TGCGCCAGCAGTCAATCGCAGGGCTCGTCTAGTACGCAGTATTTT. Amino acid sequence: CASSQSQGSSSTQYF.

This chain links TRBV19 with TRBJ1-2; TRBD1 aligns across 7 bases. The CDR3 loop spans 16 amino acids. Germline V gives CDR1 LNHDA, CDR2 SQIVND (reference sequence). After removal of 4 bases from V and 7 bases from J, the junction contained 15 bases not matched to a gene. CDR3 sequence: CASSTPVGQVFSGYTF. The CDR3 region has the DNA TGTGCCAGTAGTACCCCCGTAGGACAGGTTTTTTCTGGCTACACCTTC. Complete variable domain (other parts from reference TRBV19 and TRBJ1-2): DGGITQSPKYLFRKEGQNVTLSCEQNLNHDAMYWYRQDPGQGLRLIYYSQIVNDFQKGDIAEGYSVSREKKESFPLTVTSAQKNPTAFYLCASSTPVGQVFSGYTFGSGTRLTVV.